The rows below give T cell receptor beta chains drawn from one sample of a study of identical twins. Each CDR3 protein gets one entry after TCRdb re-called the 5' RACE reads with MiXCR. Of 450,000 or so distinct CDR3 sequences listed, over 12% were seen once; the top ten hold more than 0.5%. These same records also appear under a second study, on yellow fever vaccine responses in identical twins.

Sequencing used CD4+ T cells sorted from blood. The receptors originated from a woman aged 18-29 years in good health. The CDR3 runs from the conserved cysteine through the conserved F or W.

TRBV2	TRBJ2-1	CASMGANNEQFF
TRBV28	TRBJ2-5	CASSLGGVGETQYF
TRBV4-2	TRBJ1-5	CASSQEGSLHREVSNQPQHF
TRBV5-1	TRBJ2-5	CASSLDPGVVKETQYF
TRBV29-1	TRBJ2-1	CSVEGLGNEQFF
TRBV28	TRBJ1-6	CASTNPGGIPPLHF
TRBV3-1	TRBJ2-7	CASSNIYEQYF
TRBV5-1	TRBJ2-1	CASHQGISYNEQFF
TRBV20-1	TRBJ2-7	CSATAAGGTLYEQYF
TRBV6-1	TRBJ2-7	CASRLGQAYEQYF
TRBV6-2/TRBV6-3	TRBJ2-7	CASSHPIKYYEQYF
TRBV20-1	TRBJ2-2	CSAREPGLNTGELFF
TRBV20-1	TRBJ2-3	CSASLPVDPNTQYF
TRBV4-2	TRBJ2-7	CASSPRGQGGFYEQYF
TRBV3-1	TRBJ2-2	CATSPKRAQTGELFF
TRBV6-5	TRBJ2-6	CASSYSTSSGANVLTF
TRBV7-6	TRBJ2-7	CASSSQEGYEQYF
TRBV4-1	TRBJ2-1	CASSQLAGARNEQFF
TRBV11-2	TRBJ2-3	CASSLRLAYTDTQYF
TRBV29-1	TRBJ1-5	CSVGQGDQPQHF
TRBV27	TRBJ2-3	CASSLSMGTQYF
TRBV12-3/TRBV12-4	TRBJ2-1	CASSGDRTLLNEQFF
TRBV6-1	TRBJ2-7	CASSEALVGEQYF
TRBV6-2/TRBV6-3	TRBJ2-7	CASSPLGTIIYEQYF
TRBV12-3/TRBV12-4	TRBJ2-1	CASSLTGTSGGEQFF
TRBV5-1	TRBJ2-2	CASSAVSSGTGELFF
TRBV11-2	TRBJ2-3	CASSLGAQGADTQYF
TRBV6-5	TRBJ2-5	CASSYVGTPGETQYF
TRBV12-3/TRBV12-4	TRBJ1-6	CASTTGGNSPLHF
TRBV20-1	TRBJ2-1	CSAILAGRYNEQFF
TRBV29-1	TRBJ2-7	CSVRQGTSGIYEQYF
TRBV10-3	TRBJ2-3	CAISEWGTAKITQYF
TRBV12-3/TRBV12-4	TRBJ2-7	CASSLLGTAIITYEQYF
TRBV5-1	TRBJ2-1	CASSLGLAGTNEQFF
TRBV7-2	TRBJ2-7	CASSQREAAYEQYF
TRBV12-3/TRBV12-4	TRBJ2-7	CASSPGRVGSEQYF
TRBV5-1	TRBJ1-4	CASSFGTGAEKLFF
TRBV7-3	TRBJ2-2	CASSVDGFTGELFF
TRBV3-1	TRBJ2-3	CASSLYPDRGLSTDTQYF
TRBV20-1	TRBJ2-7	CSAYRGQLAGEQYF
TRBV2	TRBJ2-7	CASSETWTGGDEQYF
TRBV6-1	TRBJ2-7	CASSLPSGNYEQYF
TRBV7-2	TRBJ2-5	CASSLNIRTLQETQYF
TRBV7-9	TRBJ2-2	CASRTTTPNTGELFF
TRBV7-9	TRBJ1-1	CASSWGSEAFF
TRBV20-1	TRBJ2-7	CSARASVVDEQYF